These 22 T cell receptor beta chains originate from one sample sequenced in a study of blood T cell repertoires in COVID-19. The repertoire was sequenced with immunoSEQ multiplex PCR; TCRdb's copy has only in-frame clones and lacks some. The sample includes roughly 80,000 clones, roughly nine tenths of them seen just once. Material for sequencing was peripheral blood. These TCRs come from a human donor in a cohort sampled during active COVID-19.

The rearrangement links TRBV2 to TRBJ1-1; 8 nucleotides align to TRBD1. Germline CDR1 is SNHLY and CDR2 is FYNNEI. This CDR3 is 14 amino acids long. Trimming took 5 bases from V and 7 from J; bases not matched to a gene: 9. The CDR3 DNA follows: TGTGCCAGCAGTCAAACCCAGGGGGCGGGTGAAGCTTTCTTT. Encoded protein: CASSQTQGAGEAFF. The full variable domain, with the rest looked up from reference TRBV2 and TRBJ1-1, is EPEVTQTPSHQVTQMGQEVILRCVPISNHLYFYWYRQILGQKVEFLVSFYNNEISEKSEIFDDQFSVERPDGSNFTLKIRSTKLEDSAMYFCASSQTQGAGEAFFGQGTRLTVV.

The V gene is TRBV14, the J gene TRBJ2-1; D gene uncertain. Trimming took 0 bases from V and 3 from J, leaving 6 bases between them. Germline V gene lookup returns CDR1 SGHDN and CDR2 FVKESK. CDR3 length: 14 amino acids. CDR3 amino acids: CASSQEGFYNEQFF. CDR3 DNA sequence: TGTGCCAGCAGCCAAGAGGGCTTCTACAATGAGCAGTTCTTC.

The chain couples TRBV5-1 to TRBJ2-3, with D possibly TRBD2 on 6 matching bases. The CDR3 has 16 residues. Trimming stripped 0 bases from V and 2 bases from J, with 13 bases between. Germline assignment: CDR1 SGHRS and CDR2 YFSETQ. CDR3 in amino acids: CASSLEGRGPTDTQYF. The CDR3 nucleotides are TGCGCCAGCAGCTTGGAAGGGCGGGGACCCACAGATACGCAGTATTTT. The full variable domain, its missing parts supplied by reference TRBV5-1 and TRBJ2-3, is KAGVTQTPRYLIKTRGQQVTLSCSPISGHRSVSWYQQTPGQGLQFLFEYFSETQRNKGNFPGRFSGRQFSNSRSEMNVSTLELGDSALYLCASSLEGRGPTDTQYFGPGTRLTVL.

V usage is TRBV5-4 and J usage is TRBJ1-1, with 7 bases fitting TRBD1. Germline CDR1 is SGHNT and CDR2 is YYREEE (reference sequence). The junction had 12 bases not matched to a gene; V was cut back by 0 bases and J by 7 bases. CDR3 size: 16 residues. The DNA of the CDR3 is TGTGCCAGCAGCTTGGTGCCAGGGGGAGTCGGGGATGAAGCTTTCTTT. Translating gives CASSLVPGGVGDEAFF.

The gene calls are TRBV10-2 and TRBJ2-3; a possible D gene is TRBD1 (5 bases). The germline V and J ends were trimmed by 3 bases and 4 bases, with 11 bases remaining between them. Germline V gene sequence: CDR1 WSHSY, CDR2 SAAADI. The CDR3 runs to 14 residues. CDR3 coding DNA: TGCGCCAGCAGTGACAGGGTCGTTTCAGATACGCAGTATTTT. Translating gives CASSDRVVSDTQYF.

The chain carries TRBV7-9 and TRBJ2-3; the D gene is possibly TRBD2 (6 bases). The CDR3 runs 14 residues. The V gene's germline CDR1 is SEHNR and CDR2 FQNEAQ (reference sequence). V was trimmed by 7 bases and J by 0 bases, leaving 11 bases between them. The CDR3 here is CASTGGGSTDTQYF. The CDR3 DNA sequence: TGTGCCAGCACCGGAGGAGGGAGCACAGATACGCAGTATTTT. Supplemented by reference TRBV7-9 and TRBJ2-3, the full variable domain reads DTGVSQNPRHKITKRGQNVTFRCDPISEHNRLYWYRQTLGQGPEFLTYFQNEAQLEKSRLLSDRFSAERPKGSFSTLEIQRTEQGDSAMYLCASTGGGSTDTQYFGPGTRLTVL.

V usage is TRBV28 and J usage is TRBJ2-7; 8 bases map to TRBD2. This CDR3 region has 15 residues. Looked up from germline, CDR1 is MDHEN and CDR2 is SYDVKM. V trimming: 8 bases; J trimming: 1 base; junction bases outside the gene matches: 10. For the CDR3, the DNA is TGTGCCAGCGTAAATCTCGGCGGGGGGTCCTACGAGCAGTACTTC. It specifies CASVNLGGGSYEQYF.

This chain joins TRBV19 and TRBJ2-7, with a possible D match to TRBD2 (5 bases). The CDR3 consists of 14 residues. Germline V gene lookup returns CDR1 LNHDA and CDR2 SQIVND (reference sequence). The V end lost 6 bases, the J end lost 0 bases, and 12 bases lay between the germline ends. CDR3 residues: CASSLRASSYEQYF. DNA of the CDR3: TGTGCCAGTAGCCTGAGGGCGAGCTCCTACGAGCAGTACTTC.

The chain joins TRBV4-1 to TRBJ2-5; 15 nucleotides align to TRBD2. V was clipped by 4 bases and J by 4 bases; unmatched bases: 16. CDR3 length: 20 residues. Germline CDR1 is MGHRA and CDR2 is YSYEKL. CDR3 sequence reads: CASSPIGLAGGRTVGETQYF. In DNA, the CDR3 is TGCGCCAGCAGCCCGATCGGACTAGCGGGGGGGCGAACCGTCGGAGAGACCCAGTACTTC.

The chain has TRBV5-1 and TRBJ2-1; a weak D match, TRBD2 (6 bases). Trimming removed 3 bases from V and 2 bases from J, with 12 bases in between. This CDR3 spans 15 amino acids. Germline CDR1 is SGHRS and CDR2 is YFSETQ. DNA for the CDR3: TGCGCCAGCAGCTCGGAAGCGGGCACCTACAATGAGCAGTTCTTC. Its translation is CASSSEAGTYNEQFF.

CDR3 DNA sequence: TGTGCCAGCAGTCGGGACAGGGTCGACACTGAAGCTTTCTTT. Its translation: CASSRDRVDTEAFF. The chain combines TRBV6-4 with TRBJ1-1; 9 nucleotides agree with TRBD1. Germline V gene sequence: CDR1 MRHNA, CDR2 SNTAGT. J lost 3 bases, V lost 5 bases, and 4 bases had no gene match. The CDR3 totals 14 residues.

The chain uses TRBV30 and TRBJ2-3, with 11 bases identical to TRBD2. The CDR3 runs 14 residues. The J segment lost 2 bases and the V segment lost 8 bases, leaving 6 bases of the junction unmatched. CDR1 GTSNPN and CDR2 SVGIG come from the germline V gene (reference sequence). CDR3 sequence: CAGRLAGYTDTQYF. The CDR3 DNA reads TGTGCCGGAAGACTAGCGGGGTACACAGATACGCAGTATTTT.

The chain is built from TRBV29-1 and TRBJ2-1; 14 nucleotides agree with TRBD2. V lost 8 bases, J lost 6 bases, and 6 bases stayed unmatched. The CDR3 has 14 amino acids. Per the germline V gene, CDR1 is SQVTM and CDR2 is ANQGSEA. The CDR3 region is CSSSGTSGSNEQFF. The CDR3 DNA reads TGCAGCTCCTCCGGGACTAGCGGGAGCAATGAGCAGTTCTTC.

The V call is TRBV5-6, the J call TRBJ2-5; 10 bases align to TRBD2. Trimming at V came to 4 bases and at J to 5 bases, leaving 11 bases not matched to a gene. The CDR3 consists of 16 residues. Germline V gene lookup returns CDR1 SGHDT and CDR2 YYEEEE. The CDR3 sequence is CASSPEGLASRETQYF. CDR3 DNA sequence: TGTGCCAGCAGCCCGGAGGGACTAGCGTCTCGGGAGACCCAGTACTTC.

This clone has a handful of counts. The J gene is TRBJ2-1, the V gene TRBV4-2; TRBD2 matches 10 bases. From germline, CDR1 is LGHNA and CDR2 YNFKEQ. The ends lost 1 base at V and 3 bases at J; junction bases unmatched: 9. This CDR3 contains 18 residues. The CDR3 bases are TGTGCCAGCAGCCAAGCCGGGACTAGCGCCGAAGGCTACAATGAGCAGTTCTTC. Translated, it gives CASSQAGTSAEGYNEQFF.

V is TRBV19 and J is TRBJ2-1; D might be TRBD2 (5 bases). Germline V CDR1 and CDR2: LNHDA, SQIVND (reference sequence). This CDR3 has 15 residues. The V end was cut by 4 bases, the J end by 6 bases, with 16 bases between. As DNA, the CDR3 is TGTGCCAGTAGTAGGATCCGGGATCTCGTCAATGAGCAGTTCTTC. Translation gives CASSRIRDLVNEQFF.

This sequence joins TRBV5-1 and TRBJ2-1; 8 bases match TRBD2. The CDR3 is 15 residues long. Trimming took 0 bases from V and 4 from J; bases not matched to a gene: 3. Germline V gene sequence: CDR1 SGHRS, CDR2 YFSETQ. In nucleotides, the CDR3 is TGCGCCAGCAGCTTGGACCAGCGGGGGTACAATGAGCAGTTCTTC. This sequence encodes CASSLDQRGYNEQFF. The entire variable domain, with the rest obtained from reference TRBV5-1 and TRBJ2-1, is as follows: KAGVTQTPRYLIKTRGQQVTLSCSPISGHRSVSWYQQTPGQGLQFLFEYFSETQRNKGNFPGRFSGRQFSNSRSEMNVSTLELGDSALYLCASSLDQRGYNEQFFGPGTRLTVL.

DNA for the CDR3: TGTGCCAGCAGCCAAGTAAGGGGAAGATCACCCCTCCACTTT. Translated: CASSQVRGRSPLHF. The chain links TRBV14 to TRBJ1-6, with a tentative D call TRBD1 (5 bases). The germline V and J ends were trimmed by 1 base and 10 bases, with 11 bases remaining between them. Germline CDR1 SGHDN, CDR2 FVKESK. The CDR3 contains 14 residues.

The gene calls are TRBV29-1 and TRBJ2-7; 7 bases are a match to TRBD1. The V gene's germline CDR1 is SQVTM and CDR2 ANQGSEA. The V and J ends lost 4 bases and 3 bases, in that order; junction bases with no gene match: 3. This CDR3 spans 12 amino acids. CDR3 DNA sequence: TGCAGCGTTGCGGCAGGGGGCTACGAGCAGTACTTC. Its protein product is CSVAAGGYEQYF.

This chain joins TRBV9 and TRBJ1-5; maybe TRBD1 (6 bases). CDR3 length: 14 amino acids. The V end was cut by 8 bases, the J end by 2 bases, with 14 bases between. Per the germline V gene, CDR1 is SGDLS and CDR2 is YYNGEE. The CDR3 sequence is CASSQGWGNQPQHF. CDR3 coding DNA: TGTGCCAGTTCACAGGGTTGGGGCAATCAGCCCCAGCATTTT.

The chain joins TRBV19 to TRBJ2-1; D is perhaps TRBD2 (6 bases). CDR3 size: 16 residues. Germline loops: CDR1 LNHDA, CDR2 SQIVND (reference sequence). V was pared by 3 bases and J by 0 bases, with 12 bases between. CDR3 nucleotide sequence: TGTGCCAGTAGTATCGGGGGAATGAGCTCCTACAATGAGCAGTTCTTC. This sequence encodes CASSIGGMSSYNEQFF.

The rearrangement uses TRBV7-6 and TRBJ1-2; 8 nucleotides line up with TRBD1. The CDR3 is 15 amino acids. Germline trimming cut 7 bases from V and 4 bases from J; bases unmatched to any gene: 11. CDR1 SGHVS and CDR2 FNYEAQ come from the germline V gene. The CDR3, as DNA: TGTGCCAGCACCCCGGGGGACAGGACAGTCTATGGCTACACCTTC. Its translation: CASTPGDRTVYGYTF.